Each of the 19 T cell receptor beta chains below was sequenced from the same sample in a study of vaccination and CD4 T cells after COVID-19. The Oncomine TCR Beta short-read assay generated sequence data from the DNA of cultured CD4+ T cells. TCRdb independently ran MiXCR on the PCR reads; one entry per CDR3 protein. The sample lists approximately 15,000 distinct CDR3 sequences; around 38% were seen once. The antigens these receptors bind are not known. Noted treatment: roughly nine-day PBMC culture with coronavirus spike peptide pools or control peptides (ViraFEST assay). Sequencing input: CD4+ T cells from blood, cultured in vitro. The receptors come from a human donor who had recovered from COVID-19.

This clonotype was found a few times. The chain uses TRBV6-1 and TRBJ1-1; TRBD1 is a possible D gene (6 bases). The ends were cut back, 5 bases at V and 6 bases at J, with 13 bases in the middle. The CDR3 spans 13 residues. CDR1 and CDR2 (germline): MNHNS, SASEGT. CDR3 region: CASSRGGHAEAFF. The CDR3 DNA is TGTGCCAGCAGTCGAGGGGGGCACGCTGAAGCTTTCTTT.

This clonotype came up a few times. J is TRBJ1-1 and V is TRBV27, with D tentatively TRBD1 (5 bases). Between the trimmed V and J ends, which lost 1 base and 1 base, there was a span of 10 bases. The CDR3 extends over 15 amino acids. The germline gives CDR1 MNHEY, CDR2 SMNVEV (reference sequence). DNA for the CDR3: TGTGCCAGCAGTTTATTCTGGGGCCAGAACACTGAAGCTTTCTTT. It specifies CASSLFWGQNTEAFF.

The V gene is TRBV9, the J gene TRBJ2-3; perhaps TRBD1 as D (6 bases). CDR1 SGDLS and CDR2 YYNGEE come from the germline V gene. Trimming took off 4 bases at V and 5 bases at J, with 17 bases between the two ends. This CDR3 is 15 amino acids long. Here the CDR3 reads CASSFRQASIDTQYF. CDR3 bases: TGTGCCAGCAGCTTCCGACAGGCTAGTATAGATACGCAGTATTTT.

V gene TRBV7-3 combines with J gene TRBJ2-3; the D gene is possibly TRBD2 (5 bases). The CDR3 loop spans 14 amino acids. The germline V gene encodes CDR1 SGHTA and CDR2 FQGTGA. The V end was cut by 5 bases, the J end by 3 bases, with 12 bases between. The CDR3 region is CASSGSALTDTQYF. The CDR3 DNA is TGTGCCAGCAGCGGGAGCGCCCTAACAGATACGCAGTATTTT.

The rearrangement links TRBV5-8 to TRBJ1-1, with D hard to call. Germline CDR1 is SGHTS and CDR2 is YDEGEE. CDR3 size: 13 residues. V gave up 1 base and J gave up 1 base, with 5 bases separating them. CDR3 sequence reads: CASSLMPNTEAFF. The CDR3 DNA follows: TGTGCCAGCAGCTTGATGCCGAACACTGAAGCTTTCTTT.

This clonotype was recorded a few times. The gene calls are TRBV6-1 and TRBJ2-1; 9 bases fit TRBD1. Trimming cost V 4 bases and J 10 bases; bases outside gene matches: 8. CDR3 size: 14 residues. Germline V gene data show CDR1 as MNHNS and CDR2 as SASEGT. CDR3 DNA sequence: TGTGCCAGCAGTGTGGGGGACAGGGCTTTAGAGCAGTTCTTC. Translated, it gives CASSVGDRALEQFF.

This clonotype was counted a single time. V and J are TRBV5-1 and TRBJ1-5; tentatively, D is TRBD1 (6 bases). The V and J ends lost 4 bases and 2 bases respectively, with 16 bases between them. The CDR3 runs to 16 residues. Germline lookup yields CDR1 SGHRS and CDR2 YFSETQ. The CDR3, as DNA: TGCGCCAGCAGCCCCGGGGCAGGGGCAGGCAATCAGCCCCAGCATTTT. Protein product: CASSPGAGAGNQPQHF.

The chain has TRBV28 and TRBJ2-7, with TRBD2 matching 7 bases. In germline, CDR1 is MDHEN, CDR2 SYDVKM. CDR3 length equals 14 residues. Germline trimming cut 2 bases from V and 2 bases from J; bases unmatched to any gene: 3. CDR3 sequence (DNA): TGTGCCAGCAGTTTACGGGGACTACCCTACGAGCAGTACTTC. Translated, it gives CASSLRGLPYEQYF.

This clonotype was counted a few times. J is TRBJ1-1 and V is TRBV7-9, with 8 bases fitting TRBD1. Trimming at V came to 4 bases and at J to 2 bases, leaving 3 bases not matched to a gene. Germline V lookup: CDR1 SEHNR, CDR2 FQNEAQ (reference sequence). The CDR3 has 14 amino acids. CDR3 DNA sequence: TGTGCCAGCAGCTCGCAGGGGGCTAACACTGAAGCTTTCTTT. It encodes CASSSQGANTEAFF.

The gene calls are TRBV10-2 and TRBJ1-2; tentatively, D is TRBD1 (6 bases). Germline-derived CDR1 and CDR2 are WSHSY and SAAADI. This CDR3 region has 13 residues. V lost 7 bases, J lost 6 bases, and 15 bases lay in between. CDR3 sequence (DNA): TGCGCCAGCATTTTAGACAGGAGCCATGGCTACACCTTC. It translates to CASILDRSHGYTF.

V is TRBV4-1 and J is TRBJ2-7; perhaps TRBD1 as D (6 bases). CDR1 and CDR2 from the germline V gene are MGHRA and YSYEKL. The CDR3 covers 14 residues. The V and J ends lost 3 bases and 4 bases respectively, with 13 bases between them. The chain's CDR3 is CASSQTDRTYEQYF. The DNA of the CDR3 is TGCGCCAGCAGCCAGACTGACAGGACGTACGAGCAGTACTTC.

This chain links TRBV19 with TRBJ1-2; D gene unclear. The CDR3 is made up of 16 amino acids. The germline CDR1 and CDR2 sequences are LNHDA and SQIVND (reference sequence). Trimming took 3 bases from V and 0 from J, leaving 14 bases between them. CDR3 DNA sequence: TGTGCCAGTAGTATGCCGGGCTCCGTAGCTAACTATGGCTACACCTTC. Protein product: CASSMPGSVANYGYTF.

The chain joins TRBV11-2 to TRBJ1-5, with TRBD1 matching 7 bases. The length of the CDR3 is 15 residues. J lost 0 bases, V lost 5 bases, and 4 bases had no gene match. Germline V gene sequence: CDR1 SGHAT, CDR2 FQNNGV. The CDR3: CASSIRQGSNQPQHF. The CDR3 DNA reads as TGTGCCAGCAGCATACGACAGGGTAGCAATCAGCCCCAGCATTTT.

The chain joins TRBV20-1 to TRBJ2-7, with 13 bases that match TRBD2. The germline gives CDR1 DFQATT, CDR2 SNEGSKA (reference sequence). V was pared by 6 bases and J by 1 base, with 6 bases of the junction left unmatched. This CDR3 has 15 amino acids. The CDR3 loop is CSAATSGRGSYEQYF. CDR3 in DNA: TGCAGTGCGGCAACTAGCGGGAGGGGATCCTACGAGCAGTACTTC.

The chain recombines TRBV20-1 with TRBJ2-3; D gene uncertain. Trimming left V 5 bases short and J 1 base short, with 16 bases between. This CDR3 is built from 15 residues. CDR1 DFQATT and CDR2 SNEGSKA come from the germline V gene (reference sequence). The CDR3 region has the DNA TGCAGTGCTCCACGGCGGCAGAAGGGCACAGATACGCAGTATTTT. It translates to CSAPRRQKGTDTQYF.

There are a few counts of this clonotype. The chain employs TRBV19 and TRBJ2-2; D gene uncertain. The CDR3 loop spans 15 amino acids. V dropped 6 bases and J dropped 0 bases, with 11 bases sitting between them. Germline assignment: CDR1 LNHDA and CDR2 SQIVND (reference sequence). The CDR3 region is CASRKPYPNTGELFF. In nucleotides, the CDR3 is TGTGCCAGTAGGAAACCCTACCCGAACACCGGGGAGCTGTTTTTT.

The chain uses TRBV20-1 and TRBJ2-1, with D possibly being TRBD2 (6 bases). The tail of the sequence fits TRBJ2-7 better, so the J call may be wrong. The CDR3 extends over 19 amino acids. CDR1 and CDR2 (germline): DFQATT, SNEGSKA (reference sequence). The CDR3 DNA is TGCAGTGCTAGAGATCGCGGGGCAGGGCGAGTCCAGGCTAGGGACGAGCAGTACTTC. The encoded protein is CSARDRGAGRVQARDEQYF.

The chain couples TRBV3-1 to TRBJ2-3; TRBD2 aligns across 7 bases. Germline values: CDR1 LGHDT, CDR2 YNNKEL (reference sequence). Losses at the gene ends were 1 base for V and 4 bases for J; bases not matched to a gene: 5. CDR3 length equals 15 residues. CDR3 loop: CASSQVSSGPDTQYF. The CDR3 DNA reads as TGTGCCAGCAGCCAAGTGTCTAGCGGACCAGATACGCAGTATTTT.

This clonotype was detected a few times. This CDR3 is CASSTGTSTYGYTF. For the CDR3, the DNA is TGTGCCAGCAGCACTGGGACGTCAACCTATGGCTACACCTTC. The chain has TRBV28 and TRBJ1-2; D possibly corresponds to TRBD1 (5 bases). CDR1 is MDHEN and CDR2 is SYDVKM in the germline V gene. Trimming shortened V by 6 bases and J by 4 bases, and 15 bases separated the two germline ends. CDR3 length: 14 residues.